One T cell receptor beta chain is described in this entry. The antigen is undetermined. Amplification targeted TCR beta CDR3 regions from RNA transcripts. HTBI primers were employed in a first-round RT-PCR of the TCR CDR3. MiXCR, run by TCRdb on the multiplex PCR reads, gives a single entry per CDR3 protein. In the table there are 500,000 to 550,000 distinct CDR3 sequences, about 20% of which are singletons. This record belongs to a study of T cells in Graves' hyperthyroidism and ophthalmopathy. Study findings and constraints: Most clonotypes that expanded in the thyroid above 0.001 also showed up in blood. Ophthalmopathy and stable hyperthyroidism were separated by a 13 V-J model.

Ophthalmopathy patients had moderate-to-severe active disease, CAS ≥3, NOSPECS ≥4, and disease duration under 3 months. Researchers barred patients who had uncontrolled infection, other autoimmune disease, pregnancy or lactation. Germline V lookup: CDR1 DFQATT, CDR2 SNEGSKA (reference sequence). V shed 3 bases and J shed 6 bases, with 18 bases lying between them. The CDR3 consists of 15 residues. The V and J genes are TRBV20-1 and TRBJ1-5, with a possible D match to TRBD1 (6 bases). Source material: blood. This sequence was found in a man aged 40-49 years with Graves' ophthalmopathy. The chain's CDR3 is CSASFLTGGGQPQHF. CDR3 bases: TGCAGTGCTAGTTTCCTGACAGGAGGGGGTCAGCCCCAGCATTTT.